The 18 T cell receptor beta chains below were found in one sample sequenced in a study of cytomegalovirus exposure and HLA in healthy donors (dated by TCRdb to between 2016 and 2019). To prepare the library, the immunoSEQ multiplex PCR assay was applied. The multiplex PCR relied on a mix of 60 forward primers for TCR Vbeta segments and 13 reverse primers for TCR Jbeta segments. The source is immuneACCESS, and TCRdb retained only in-frame sequences with V and J called. Part of the clones is not carried over; for the studies checked, unresolved V genes explain less than half of this, and the remainder is unexplained. The sample table contains over 200,000 clones; only one count was recorded for approximately 82% of them. The ten largest account for more than 0.45% of the sample. Sequencing was carried out using PBMCs. The origin of the receptors is a woman aged 40 to 49 in good health and CMV-seronegative.

V is TRBV7-2 and J is TRBJ2-7, with TRBD1 matching over 7 bases. The CDR3 runs 14 residues. Germline lookup yields CDR1 SGHTA and CDR2 FQGNSA. Trimming cost V 5 bases and J 5 bases; bases outside gene matches: 9. CDR3 in DNA: TGTGCCAGCAGCGCTTCGGGACAGATCCACGAGCAGTACTTC. The encoded protein is CASSASGQIHEQYF.

This chain connects TRBV7-9 to TRBJ1-1; maybe TRBD1 (6 bases). Germline values: CDR1 SEHNR, CDR2 FQNEAQ (reference sequence). Trimming pared 0 bases from V and 4 bases from J, leaving 12 bases between. There are 15 residues in the CDR3. The CDR3 DNA is TGTGCCAGCAGCTTAGCGGGGGCGCGGATCACTGAAGCTTTCTTT. Its protein product is CASSLAGARITEAFF.

CDR3 DNA sequence: TGTGCCAGCAGCGGAGGGGGAAGCTTTGGCTACACCTTC. Protein sequence: CASSGGGSFGYTF. This chain joins TRBV9 and TRBJ1-2, with a weak D call TRBD1 (6 bases). The V gene's germline CDR1 is SGDLS and CDR2 YYNGEE. With 3 bases removed from V and 7 bases from J, the gap between germline ends came to 13 bases. This CDR3 contains 13 residues.

This clone has only one observation. The chain joins TRBV10-1 to TRBJ1-6, with D uncertain. The CDR3 runs to 16 residues. With 0 bases removed from V and 6 bases from J, the gap between germline ends came to 12 bases. The V gene's germline CDR1 is WNHNN and CDR2 SYGVQD (reference sequence). The CDR3 region is CASSESECGSNSPLHF. The CDR3 DNA reads TGCGCCAGCAGTGAGTCGGAGTGTGGATCTAATTCACCCCTCCACTTT.

The chain couples TRBV11-2 to TRBJ2-5, with 12 bases fitting TRBD1. CDR1 SGHAT and CDR2 FQNNGV come from the germline V gene. The CDR3 loop spans 16 amino acids. V was clipped by 5 bases and J by 5 bases; unmatched bases: 9. In DNA, the CDR3 is TGTGCCAGCAGCGCAGGGACAGGGGGCGCCGGGGAGACCCAGTACTTC. It yields the protein CASSAGTGGAGETQYF.

V is TRBV30 and J is TRBJ1-3; D gene uncertain. The V and J ends lost 3 bases and 0 bases respectively, with 9 bases between them. This CDR3 is built from 14 residues. Germline CDR1 and CDR2: GTSNPN and SVGIG (reference sequence). In DNA form, the CDR3 reads TGTGCCTGGAGCGAGGCTGGCTCTGGAAACACCATATATTTT. Translated: CAWSEAGSGNTIYF.

V usage is TRBV5-4 and J usage is TRBJ2-7, with D perhaps matching TRBD2 (7 bases). The CDR3 runs 15 residues. CDR1 and CDR2 (germline): SGHNT, YYREEE (reference sequence). Trimming took 3 bases from V and 3 from J, leaving 16 bases between them. The CDR3 coding sequence is TGTGCCAGCAGCTCTGGGGGGGCCGTCAACTACGAGCAGTACTTC. Translated, it gives CASSSGGAVNYEQYF.

On this clone itself: The identical CDR3 is also encoded by other nucleotide sequences in the sample. V is TRBV5-1 and J is TRBJ1-1; D ambiguous. From germline, CDR1 is SGHRS and CDR2 YFSETQ. V was shortened by 1 base and J by 2 bases, with 9 bases between the two germline ends. This CDR3 contains 14 residues. CDR3 DNA: TGCGCCAGCAGCTTGAATGCAGGAAACACTGAAGCTTTCTTT. Its translation: CASSLNAGNTEAFF.

This clone appeared a single time. The chain carries TRBV30 and TRBJ2-3; unclear D gene. CDR1 GTSNPN and CDR2 SVGIG come from the germline V gene (reference sequence). This CDR3 comprises 11 residues. Trimming removed 5 bases at V and 5 bases at J, with 8 bases between. Written as DNA, the CDR3 is TGTGCCTGGCTCAGTCGAGATACGCAGTATTTT. It specifies CAWLSRDTQYF.

The chain links TRBV7-2 to TRBJ2-7; TRBD1 aligns across 7 bases. This CDR3 has 12 residues. Germline CDR1 reads SGHTA; CDR2 reads FQGNSA. Unmatched junction bases numbered 1, after V lost 5 bases and J lost 3 bases. CDR3 nucleotides: TGTGCCAGCAGCCGACAGGGCTACGAGCAGTACTTC. Translated: CASSRQGYEQYF. The entire variable domain, with the rest obtained from reference TRBV7-2 and TRBJ2-7, is as follows: GAGVSQSPSNKVTEKGKDVELRCDPISGHTALYWYRQSLGQGLEFLIYFQGNSAPDKSGLPSDRFSAERTGGSVSTLTIQRTQQEDSAVYLCASSRQGYEQYFGPGTRLTVT.

The V and J genes are TRBV18 and TRBJ1-2; TRBD1 aligns across 9 bases. CDR3 length: 13 residues. Germline-derived CDR1 and CDR2 are KGHSH and LQKENI. The V segment lost 3 bases and the J segment 7 bases; nucleotides outside the gene matches: 3. DNA for the CDR3: TGTGCCAGCTCACCGGGACAGGGTGGTGGCTACACCTTC. Its translation is CASSPGQGGGYTF.

The J gene is TRBJ2-7, the V gene TRBV7-9; D is perhaps TRBD1 (6 bases). Germline lookup yields CDR1 SEHNR and CDR2 FQNEAQ (reference sequence). Trimming pared 5 bases from V and 6 bases from J, leaving 11 bases between. The length of the CDR3 is 12 residues. CDR3 in amino acids: CASSRDILEQYF. The CDR3 DNA follows: TGTGCCAGCAGCCGGGACATCCTCGAGCAGTACTTC.

This clone was observed many times. This sequence joins TRBV6-6 and TRBJ1-6; D ambiguous. V was clipped by 5 bases and J by 8 bases, with 10 bases between them. The CDR3 is made up of 13 amino acids. CDR1 and CDR2 (germline): MNHNY, SVGAGI (reference sequence). CDR3 protein: CASSSPEDSPLHF. CDR3 in DNA: TGTGCCAGCAGTAGCCCCGAGGATTCACCCCTCCACTTT.

The rearrangement uses TRBV7-9 and TRBJ1-2, with TRBD1 matching over 8 bases. The CDR3 length is 15 residues. Looked up from germline, CDR1 is SEHNR and CDR2 is FQNEAQ (reference sequence). V shed 4 bases and J 4 bases; nucleotides not matched to a gene: 8. The CDR3 DNA reads as TGTGCCAGCAGCTCCCCCTGGACAGGGACCTATGGCTACACCTTC. This translates into CASSSPWTGTYGYTF.

The CDR3 reads CASSLRYEQYF. The CDR3 bases are TGTGCCAGCAGTCTCAGGTACGAGCAGTACTTC. The rearrangement joins TRBV25-1 to TRBJ2-7; unclear D gene. CDR3 size: 11 residues. Trimming shortened V by 5 bases and J by 4 bases, and 6 bases separated the two germline ends. Germline V CDR1 and CDR2: MGHDK, SYGVNS.

The V gene is TRBV9, the J gene TRBJ1-1; D might be TRBD1 (5 bases). Germline assignment: CDR1 SGDLS and CDR2 YYNGEE. Trimming pared 4 bases from V and 1 base from J, leaving 11 bases between. The CDR3 runs 14 residues. The CDR3 spells CASSPSGQNTEAFF. CDR3 nucleotides: TGTGCCAGCAGCCCTTCAGGGCAGAACACTGAAGCTTTCTTT.

The chain combines TRBV5-5 with TRBJ1-5, with TRBD1 identical over 7 bases. The germline V gene encodes CDR1 SGHKS and CDR2 YYEKEE (reference sequence). The CDR3 extends over 15 amino acids. J lost 5 bases, V lost 4 bases, and 9 bases had no gene match. CDR3 nucleotide sequence: TGTGCCAGCAGCCGAGACGACAGGGACTATCAGCCCCAGCATTTT. As protein: CASSRDDRDYQPQHF.

The gene calls are TRBV4-3 and TRBJ2-7, with 7 positions matching TRBD1. The CDR3 is 15 residues long. Germline assignment: CDR1 LGHNA and CDR2 YSLEER. The junction had 3 bases not matched to a gene; V was cut back by 0 bases and J by 1 base. The CDR3 loop reads CASSQDRTGSYEQYF. Here the CDR3 DNA reads TGCGCCAGCAGCCAAGATAGGACAGGATCCTACGAGCAGTACTTC.